The sequence of this T cell receptor (beta chain) was determined in a study of CXCR3-negative and CXCR3-positive naive CD8 T cells. Findings and caveats of the study: Freshly isolated PBMCs were used in most assays, given partial CXCR3 loss after freezing. CXCR3-positive naive cells carried more hydrophobic TRB CDR3s than CXCR3-negative ones.

Via 5' RACE with UMI labels, TRB cDNA libraries were prepared. From its re-call of the 5' RACE reads, TCRdb lists each CDR3 protein once, without DNA. The listing contains about 140,000 distinct CDR3 sequences. About this clonotype: Its specificity is unknown.

The CDR3 loop spans 14 amino acids. Germline V gene lookup returns CDR1 SEHNR and CDR2 FQNEAQ (reference sequence). This sequence was found in a human donor in good health. Some clones in this sample may be carry-over from other donors' samples. Source material: naive CXCR3+ CD8+ T cells from blood. The subset is: CD45RO-CCR7+CD27+CD95- naive CD8+ T cells expressing CXCR3 (TNR3+). V gene TRBV7-9 combines with J gene TRBJ2-7. The CDR3 loop is CASSSSGTPYEQYF. Variable domain in full (rest from reference TRBV7-9 and TRBJ2-7): DTGVSQNPRHKITKRGQNVTFRCDPISEHNRLYWYRQTLGQGPEFLTYFQNEAQLEKSRLLSDRFSAERPKGSFSTLEIQRTEQGDSAMYLCASSSSGTPYEQYFGPGTRLTVT.